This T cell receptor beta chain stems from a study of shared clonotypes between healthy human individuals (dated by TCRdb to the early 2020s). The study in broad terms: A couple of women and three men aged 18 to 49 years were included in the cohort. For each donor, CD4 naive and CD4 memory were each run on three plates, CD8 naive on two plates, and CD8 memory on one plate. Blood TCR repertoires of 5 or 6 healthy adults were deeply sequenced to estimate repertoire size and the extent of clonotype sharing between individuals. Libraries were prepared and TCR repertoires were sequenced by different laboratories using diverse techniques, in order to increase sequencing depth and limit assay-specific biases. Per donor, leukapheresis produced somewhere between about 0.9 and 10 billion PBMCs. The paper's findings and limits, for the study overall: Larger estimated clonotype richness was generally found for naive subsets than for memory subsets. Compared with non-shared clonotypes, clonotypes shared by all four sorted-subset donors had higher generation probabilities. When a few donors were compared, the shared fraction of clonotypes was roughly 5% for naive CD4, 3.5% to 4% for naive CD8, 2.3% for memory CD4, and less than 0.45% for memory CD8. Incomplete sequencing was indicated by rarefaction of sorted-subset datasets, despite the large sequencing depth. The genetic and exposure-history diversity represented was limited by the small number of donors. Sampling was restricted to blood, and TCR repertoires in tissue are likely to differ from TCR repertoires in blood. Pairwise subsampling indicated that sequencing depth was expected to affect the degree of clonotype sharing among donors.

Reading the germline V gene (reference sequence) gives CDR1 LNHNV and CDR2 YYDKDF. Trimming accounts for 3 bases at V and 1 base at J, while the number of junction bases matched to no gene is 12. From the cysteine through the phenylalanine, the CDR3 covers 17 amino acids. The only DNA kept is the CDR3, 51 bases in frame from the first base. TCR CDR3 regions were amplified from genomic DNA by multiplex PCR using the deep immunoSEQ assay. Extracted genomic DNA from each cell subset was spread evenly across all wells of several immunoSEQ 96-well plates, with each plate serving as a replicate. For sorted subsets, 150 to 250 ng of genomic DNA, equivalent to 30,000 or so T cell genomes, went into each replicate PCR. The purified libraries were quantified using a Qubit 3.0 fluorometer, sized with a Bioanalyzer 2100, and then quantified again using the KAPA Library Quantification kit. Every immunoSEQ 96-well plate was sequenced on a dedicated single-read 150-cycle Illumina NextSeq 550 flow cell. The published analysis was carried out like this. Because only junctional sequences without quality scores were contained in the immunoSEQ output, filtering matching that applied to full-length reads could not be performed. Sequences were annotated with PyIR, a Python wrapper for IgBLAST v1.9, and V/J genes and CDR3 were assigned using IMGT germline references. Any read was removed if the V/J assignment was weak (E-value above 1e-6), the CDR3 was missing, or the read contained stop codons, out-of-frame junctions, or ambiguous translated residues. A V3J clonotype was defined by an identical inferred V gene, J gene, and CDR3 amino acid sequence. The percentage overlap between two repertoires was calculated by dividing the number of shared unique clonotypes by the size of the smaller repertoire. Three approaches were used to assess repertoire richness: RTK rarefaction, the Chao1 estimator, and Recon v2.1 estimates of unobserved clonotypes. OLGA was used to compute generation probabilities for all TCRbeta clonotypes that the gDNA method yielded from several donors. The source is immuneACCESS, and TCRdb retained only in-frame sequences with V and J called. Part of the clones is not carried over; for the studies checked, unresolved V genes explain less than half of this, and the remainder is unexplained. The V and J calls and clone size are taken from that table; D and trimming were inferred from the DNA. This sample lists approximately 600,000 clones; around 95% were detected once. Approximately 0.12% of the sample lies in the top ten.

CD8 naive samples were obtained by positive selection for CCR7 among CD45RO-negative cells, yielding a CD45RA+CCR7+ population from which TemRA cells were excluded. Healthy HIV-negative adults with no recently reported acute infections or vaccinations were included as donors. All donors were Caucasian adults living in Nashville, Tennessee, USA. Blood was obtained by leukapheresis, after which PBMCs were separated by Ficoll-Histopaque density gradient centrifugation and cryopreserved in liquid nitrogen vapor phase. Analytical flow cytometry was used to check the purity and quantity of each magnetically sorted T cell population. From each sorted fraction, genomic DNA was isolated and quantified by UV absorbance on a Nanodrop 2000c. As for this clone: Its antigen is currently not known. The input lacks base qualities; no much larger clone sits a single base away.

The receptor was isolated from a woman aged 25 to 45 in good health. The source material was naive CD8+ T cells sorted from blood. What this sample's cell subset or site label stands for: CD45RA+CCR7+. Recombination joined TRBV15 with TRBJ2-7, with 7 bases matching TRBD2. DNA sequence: TGTGCCACCAGCAGGGGGGGAGGGACGGGAGAGTCCTACGAGCAGTACTTC. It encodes CATSRGGGTGESYEQYF.